Shown below are 17 T cell receptor beta chains from a single sample sequenced in a study of cytomegalovirus exposure and HLA in healthy donors. The study ran its PCR with 60 Vbeta and 13 Jbeta primers. Assay used: immunoSEQ multiplex PCR; TCRdb lists only in-frame clones, some missing. The data contain around 130,000 clones, 88% of them singletons. The sequenced sample consisted of PBMCs. These receptors were obtained from a woman in her thirties or forties in good health and CMV-seronegative.

The chain employs TRBV5-4 and TRBJ1-1; 7 bases align to TRBD1. Trimming cost V 0 bases and J 2 bases; bases outside gene matches: 10. Germline assignment: CDR1 SGHNT and CDR2 YYREEE (reference sequence). CDR3 length: 17 residues. CDR3 sequence reads: CASSLGTGARGNTEAFF. DNA of the CDR3: TGTGCCAGCAGCTTGGGAACAGGGGCCAGGGGTAACACTGAAGCTTTCTTT.

This chain links TRBV5-1 with TRBJ2-6, with D possibly matching TRBD1 (6 bases). Trimming took off 0 bases at V and 2 bases at J, with 9 bases between the two ends. The CDR3 extends over 16 amino acids. The germline V gene has CDR1 SGHRS and CDR2 YFSETQ. This chain's CDR3 is CASSLAGVPGANVLTF. The CDR3 nucleotides are TGCGCCAGCAGCTTGGCAGGGGTTCCTGGGGCCAACGTCCTGACTTTC. The full variable domain, its missing parts supplied by reference TRBV5-1 and TRBJ2-6, is KAGVTQTPRYLIKTRGQQVTLSCSPISGHRSVSWYQQTPGQGLQFLFEYFSETQRNKGNFPGRFSGRQFSNSRSEMNVSTLELGDSALYLCASSLAGVPGANVLTFGAGSRLTVL.

The chain joins TRBV15 to TRBJ2-7; no clear D gene. The CDR3 extends over 15 amino acids. V was shortened by 0 bases and J by 4 bases, with 13 bases between the two germline ends. Germline assignment: CDR1 LNHNV and CDR2 YYDKDF (reference sequence). This chain's CDR3 is CATSREETDGYEQYF. Written as DNA, the CDR3 is TGTGCCACCAGCAGAGAAGAGACCGACGGGTACGAGCAGTACTTC.

The CDR3 reads CASSMGLVTYEQYF. The CDR3 DNA follows: TGTGCCAGTAGTATGGGTCTAGTTACCTACGAGCAGTACTTC. The chain employs TRBV19 and TRBJ2-7, with no clear D. Germline V lookup: CDR1 LNHDA, CDR2 SQIVND (reference sequence). This CDR3 spans 14 amino acids. The V end was cut by 3 bases, the J end by 2 bases, with 11 bases between.

The chain links TRBV5-1 to TRBJ2-3; maybe TRBD1 (5 bases). V gave up 0 bases and J gave up 1 base, with 12 bases separating them. The germline gives CDR1 SGHRS, CDR2 YFSETQ. The CDR3 extends over 16 amino acids. The CDR3 protein is CASSLDGRAGTDTQYF. CDR3 nucleotides: TGCGCCAGCAGCTTGGATGGCAGGGCAGGCACAGATACGCAGTATTTT.

V is TRBV7-2 and J is TRBJ2-7; the D gene is possibly TRBD1 (7 bases). This CDR3 comprises 14 residues. The germline gives CDR1 SGHTA, CDR2 FQGNSA. Trimming shortened V by 5 bases and J by 3 bases, and 14 bases separated the two germline ends. This CDR3 is CASSPRQGGYEQYF. CDR3 sequence (DNA): TGTGCCAGCAGCCCCCGGCAGGGGGGCTACGAGCAGTACTTC. Based on the CDR3 plus reference TRBV7-2 and TRBJ2-7, the full variable domain is GAGVSQSPSNKVTEKGKDVELRCDPISGHTALYWYRQSLGQGLEFLIYFQGNSAPDKSGLPSDRFSAERTGGSVSTLTIQRTQQEDSAVYLCASSPRQGGYEQYFGPGTRLTVT.

The rearrangement joins TRBV15 to TRBJ2-7, with D tentatively TRBD2 (5 bases). Germline V gene sequence: CDR1 LNHNV, CDR2 YYDKDF (reference sequence). The germline V and J ends were trimmed by 0 bases and 4 bases, with 13 bases remaining between them. This CDR3 region has 15 residues. For the CDR3, the DNA is TGTGCCACCAGCAGAGACTCCAGCGGCACTTACGAGCAGTACTTC. This encodes CATSRDSSGTYEQYF. Looking up the rest from reference TRBV15 and TRBJ2-7 gives the full variable domain: DAMVIQNPRYQVTQFGKPVTLSCSQTLNHNVMYWYQQKSSQAPKLLFHYYDKDFNNEADTPDNFQSRRPNTSFCFLDIRSPGLGDTAMYLCATSRDSSGTYEQYFGPGTRLTVT.

This clone was counted between two and nine times. The chain joins TRBV5-6 to TRBJ1-1; D remains unclear. Germline V CDR1 and CDR2: SGHDT, YYEEEE. The V end lost 1 base, the J end lost 2 bases, and 9 bases lay between the germline ends. This CDR3 region has 14 residues. This CDR3 reads CASSLPPLNTEAFF. The CDR3 DNA is TGTGCCAGCAGCTTGCCCCCCCTTAACACTGAAGCTTTCTTT.

V and J are TRBV7-2 and TRBJ2-1, with D tentatively TRBD2 (5 bases). V dropped 5 bases and J dropped 7 bases, with 12 bases sitting between them. CDR1 SGHTA and CDR2 FQGNSA come from the germline V gene. The CDR3 consists of 13 residues. The CDR3 nucleotides are TGTGCCAGCAGCACAACACGGGGAAATGAGCAGTTCTTC. Its protein product is CASSTTRGNEQFF.

This chain links TRBV11-1 with TRBJ2-1, with a weak D call TRBD2 (5 bases). Trimming shortened V by 5 bases and J by 5 bases, and 13 bases separated the two germline ends. This CDR3 has 14 residues. The germline CDR1 and CDR2 sequences are SGHAT and FQDESV (reference sequence). CDR3 residues: CASSPKGLNNEQFF. CDR3 nucleotides: TGTGCCAGCAGCCCCAAAGGACTTAACAATGAGCAGTTCTTC.

The chain joins TRBV30 to TRBJ1-1; D is ambiguous. Germline V CDR1 and CDR2: GTSNPN, SVGIG (reference sequence). The CDR3 consists of 16 residues. Trimming shortened V by 0 bases and J by 0 bases, and 14 bases separated the two germline ends. The CDR3 nucleotides are TGTGCCTGGAGTGTACGTCGCCCGGTTATGAACACTGAAGCTTTCTTT. Translated: CAWSVRRPVMNTEAFF.

The CDR3, as DNA: TGCGCCAGCAGCGTCTCACCGGGAGGAACTGAAGCTTTCTTT. This translates into CASSVSPGGTEAFF. This chain connects TRBV5-1 to TRBJ1-1, with D unresolved. Trimming left V 4 bases short and J 5 bases short, with 15 bases between. CDR1 is SGHRS and CDR2 is YFSETQ in the germline V gene. CDR3 length: 14 residues. Supplemented by reference TRBV5-1 and TRBJ1-1, the full variable domain reads KAGVTQTPRYLIKTRGQQVTLSCSPISGHRSVSWYQQTPGQGLQFLFEYFSETQRNKGNFPGRFSGRQFSNSRSEMNVSTLELGDSALYLCASSVSPGGTEAFFGQGTRLTVV.

The rearrangement joins TRBV9 to TRBJ2-5; D not certain. The CDR3 totals 11 residues. Trimming stripped 4 bases from V and 5 bases from J, with 6 bases between. The germline gives CDR1 SGDLS, CDR2 YYNGEE. The CDR3 loop reads CASSLGETQYF. The CDR3, as DNA: TGTGCCAGCAGCCTCGGGGAGACCCAGTACTTC.

The rearrangement joins TRBV9 to TRBJ1-2; TRBD1 agrees at 10 bases. The trim removed 4 bases at V and 8 bases at J, leaving 14 bases unmatched. CDR3 length: 16 amino acids. CDR1 is SGDLS, CDR2 YYNGEE, per germline. The CDR3 sequence: CASSPRPGTGVWGYTF. In DNA form, the CDR3 reads TGTGCCAGCAGCCCACGACCCGGGACAGGGGTCTGGGGCTACACCTTC.

The chain couples TRBV5-1 to TRBJ2-7; 9 positions match TRBD1. Germline V gene lookup returns CDR1 SGHRS and CDR2 YFSETQ. CDR3 size: 15 residues. V gave up 4 bases and J gave up 5 bases; unmatched junction bases: 10. The CDR3 reads CASSPGTGPPNEQYF. For the CDR3, the DNA is TGCGCCAGCAGCCCGGGGACAGGGCCACCTAACGAGCAGTACTTC.

The gene calls are TRBV10-3 and TRBJ2-5, with 11 positions matching TRBD2. The ends lost 2 bases at V and 1 base at J; junction bases unmatched: 0. This CDR3 has 15 residues. Germline lookup yields CDR1 ENHRY and CDR2 SYGVKD. CDR3 bases: TGTGCCATCAGTGAGGGACTAGCGGGCCAAGAGACCCAGTACTTC. Translation: CAISEGLAGQETQYF.

The chain couples TRBV27 to TRBJ2-7, with 7 positions matching TRBD1. J gave up 7 bases and V 7 bases, and 7 bases lay outside the gene matches. CDR3 length equals 12 residues. Looked up from germline, CDR1 is MNHEY and CDR2 is SMNVEV (reference sequence). CDR3 residues: CASTTTGREQYF. CDR3 in DNA: TGTGCCAGCACCACGACAGGGCGTGAGCAGTACTTC.